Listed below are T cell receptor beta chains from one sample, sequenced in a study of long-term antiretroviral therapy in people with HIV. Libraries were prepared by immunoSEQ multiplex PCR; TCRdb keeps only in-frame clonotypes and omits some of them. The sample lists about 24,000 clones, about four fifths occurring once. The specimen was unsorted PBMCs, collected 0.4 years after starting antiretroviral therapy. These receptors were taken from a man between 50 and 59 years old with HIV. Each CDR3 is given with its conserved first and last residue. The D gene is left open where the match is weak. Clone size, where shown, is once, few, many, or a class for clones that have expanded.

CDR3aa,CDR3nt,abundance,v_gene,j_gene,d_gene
CASSLGGPSTPAPMNTEAFF,TGCGCCAGCAGTCTTGGGGGGCCCTCGACCCCCGCCCCAATGAACACTGAAGCTTTCTTT,medium-sized,TRBV23-1,TRBJ1-1,.
CASKGDPSDLGYTF,TGCGCCAGCAAAGGGGACCCCAGCGATTTGGGCTACACCTTC,few,TRBV4-1,TRBJ1-2,.
CASSSMTGEGYEQYF,TGTGCCAGCAGCTCGATGACCGGGGAGGGCTACGAGCAGTACTTC,.,TRBV7-8,TRBJ2-7,TRBD2
CAWSVGGRAPYEQYF,TGTGCCTGGAGTGTAGGAGGAAGGGCCCCCTACGAGCAGTACTTC,.,TRBV30,TRBJ2-7,.
CASILGGTGGTEAFF,TGTGCCAGCATCCTTGGGGGGACAGGGGGAACTGAAGCTTTCTTT,.,TRBV28,TRBJ1-1,TRBD1
CSAWGYNGYTF,TGCAGTGCTTGGGGGTATAATGGCTACACCTTC,.,TRBV20-1,TRBJ1-2,.
CASSLWGPSYEQYF,TGTGCCAGCAGCCTATGGGGGCCGTCCTACGAGCAGTACTTC,.,TRBV5-4,TRBJ2-7,.
CSVDRDTTGYTF,TGCAGCGTTGACAGGGACACGACGGGCTACACCTTC,.,TRBV29-1,TRBJ1-2,.
CASRLGNTEAFF,TGTGCCAGCAGGTTAGGGAACACTGAAGCTTTCTTT,.,TRBV7-9,TRBJ1-1,.
CASSLYRGSSYNSPLHF,TGTGCCAGCAGTTTATACAGAGGGAGCTCCTATAATTCACCCCTCCACTTT,once,TRBV27,TRBJ1-6,.
CASRGPLTDTQYF,TGTGCCAGCAGGGGCCCCCTCACAGATACGCAGTATTTT,.,TRBV28,TRBJ2-3,.
CASSLAGSEAFF,TGCGCCAGCAGCTTGGCAGGATCGGAAGCTTTCTTT,.,TRBV5-1,TRBJ1-1,.
CASSAEGGQGYEQYF,TGTGCCAGCAGCGCAGAAGGGGGACAGGGCTACGAGCAGTACTTC,few,TRBV7-3,TRBJ2-7,TRBD1
CASSSVSSYNEQFF,TGTGCCAGCAGCTCGGTCTCCTCCTACAATGAGCAGTTCTTC,once,TRBV7-2,TRBJ2-1,.
CASRVLGLDGYTF,TGTGCCAGCAGGGTATTGGGTTTGGATGGCTACACCTTC,.,TRBV5-6,TRBJ1-2,.
CASRRTDVSGYTF,TGTGCCAGCAGGAGAACCGATGTGAGTGGCTACACCTTC,.,TRBV6-1,TRBJ1-2,.
CASSQELLLAGYLTDTQYF,TGCGCCAGCAGCCAAGAACTGCTACTAGCGGGGTATCTCACAGATACGCAGTATTTT,.,TRBV4-3,TRBJ2-3,TRBD2
CASSGPGQGIYGYTF,TGTGCCAGCAGTGGCCCGGGACAGGGGATCTATGGCTACACCTTC,.,TRBV28,TRBJ1-2,TRBD1
CASSEEGATYNEQFF,TGTGCCAGCAGTGAAGAGGGGGCTACCTACAATGAGCAGTTCTTC,.,TRBV2,TRBJ2-1,TRBD1
CASSVNSVMNTEAFF,TGTGCCAGCAGCGTTAATTCTGTTATGAACACTGAAGCTTTCTTT,.,TRBV9,TRBJ1-1,.
CASSLGAGYSNTGELFF,TGCGCCAGCAGCTTGGGGGCAGGGTATTCGAACACCGGGGAGCTGTTTTTT,.,TRBV5-1,TRBJ2-2,.
CASSVDPGPRSFSGANVLTF,TGTGCCAGCAGCGTAGACCCGGGACCTAGGTCTTTCTCTGGGGCCAACGTCCTGACTTTC,.,TRBV9,TRBJ2-6,.
CASRAGVDTEAFF,TGTGCCAGCAGGGCAGGGGTTGACACTGAAGCTTTCTTT,.,TRBV2,TRBJ1-1,.
CASSQARGPSTDTQYF,TGCGCCAGCAGCCAAGCTCGGGGGCCCTCCACAGATACGCAGTATTTT,.,TRBV4-3,TRBJ2-3,.
CASSLGLPGGEAFF,TGTGCCAGCAGCTTGGGACTCCCGGGGGGTGAAGCTTTCTTT,.,TRBV5-4,TRBJ1-1,.
CASTVSRWTNTQYF,TGTGCCAGCACGGTTTCCCGCTGGACAAATACGCAGTATTTT,.,TRBV27,TRBJ2-3,.
CASSLRGDLAEYEQYF,TGTGCCAGTAGCCTGAGAGGGGACCTCGCGGAATACGAGCAGTACTTC,.,TRBV19,TRBJ2-7,.
CASSPGGYNEQFF,TGCGCCAGCAGCCCCGGGGGGTACAATGAGCAGTTCTTC,.,TRBV5-1,TRBJ2-1,TRBD2